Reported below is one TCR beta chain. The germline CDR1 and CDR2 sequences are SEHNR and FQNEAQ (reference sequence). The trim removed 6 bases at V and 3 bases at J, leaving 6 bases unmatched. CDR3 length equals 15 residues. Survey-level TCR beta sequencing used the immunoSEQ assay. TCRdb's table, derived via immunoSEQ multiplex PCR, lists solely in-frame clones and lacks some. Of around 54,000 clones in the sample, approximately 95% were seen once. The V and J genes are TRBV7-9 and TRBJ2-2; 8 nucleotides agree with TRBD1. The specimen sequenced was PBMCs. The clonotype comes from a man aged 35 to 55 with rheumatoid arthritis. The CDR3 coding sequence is TGTGCCAGCAGTGAGACAGGGGAGTACACCGGGGAGCTGTTTTTT. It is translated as CASSETGEYTGELFF.